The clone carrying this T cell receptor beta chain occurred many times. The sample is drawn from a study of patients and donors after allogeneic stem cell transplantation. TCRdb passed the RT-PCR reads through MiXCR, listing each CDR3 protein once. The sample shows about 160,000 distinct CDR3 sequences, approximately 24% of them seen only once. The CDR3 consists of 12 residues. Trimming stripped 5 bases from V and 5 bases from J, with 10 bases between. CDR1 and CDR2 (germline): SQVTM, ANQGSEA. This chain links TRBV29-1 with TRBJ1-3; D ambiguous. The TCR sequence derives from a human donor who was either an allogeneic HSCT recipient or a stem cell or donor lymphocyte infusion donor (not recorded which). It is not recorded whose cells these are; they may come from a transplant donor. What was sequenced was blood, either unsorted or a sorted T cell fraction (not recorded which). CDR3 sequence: CSVWNERNTIYF. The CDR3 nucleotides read TGCAGCGTTTGGAATGAGAGAAACACCATATATTTT.